This TCR beta chain was captured by sequencing in a study of CD8 T cells in ankylosing spondylitis. This clonotype came up a few times. Its cognate antigen is unknown. General observations from the study: Disease-linked clones bore a CD8+ phenotype, appearing relatively rarely in peripheral blood.

The CDR3 loop spans 19 amino acids. V was trimmed by 3 bases and J by 0 bases, leaving 23 bases between them. Germline CDR1 is SGHNT and CDR2 is YYREEE (reference sequence). TCRdb re-analysed the 5' RACE reads in MiXCR, keeping a single row per CDR3 protein. The sample has about 230,000 distinct CDR3 sequences, 8% to 10% seen once. This receptor was identified in a female donor with ankylosing spondylitis or in good health (not recorded which). The V and J genes are TRBV5-4 and TRBJ2-3; no reliable D call. Source material: blood, either unsorted or a sorted T cell fraction (not recorded which). This chain's CDR3 is CASSSSLSPRRFSTDTQYF. Written as DNA, the CDR3 is TGTGCCAGCAGCTCCTCTCTATCCCCGCGGCGGTTCAGCACAGATACGCAGTATTTT.